This T cell receptor (beta chain) is drawn from a study of OX40 agonist ivuxolimab in advanced cancers. Study information: The study enrolled dose-escalation patients with hepatocellular carcinoma, melanoma, renal cell or head and neck cancer.

Whole-study findings and limits: Among the least clonally expanded were partial responders at 0.1-3.0 mg/kg. Clonal expansion by week 6 occurred in CD4+ and CD8+ blood T cells (at 0.1 to 3.0 mg/kg).

V was pared by 4 bases and J by 1 base, with 17 bases between. CDR3 size: 16 residues. Germline V gene data show CDR1 as SGHNT and CDR2 as YYREEE (reference sequence). Blood was sampled at baseline, cycle 4 day 1, and cycle 7 day 1. Note on this clone: What it binds is not known.

This table comes from immunoSEQ multiplex PCR, and its TCRdb copy is limited to in-frame clones, with some not included. The sample has around 70,000 clones; roughly 84% are singletons. This TCR was sampled from an adult with an advanced solid tumor such as melanoma, head and neck, liver or kidney cancer. Sequenced here: CD4+ or CD8+ T cells sorted from blood, sampled in a trial of the OX40 agonist ivuxolimab. The V call is TRBV5-4, the J call TRBJ2-5, with D maybe TRBD2 (6 bases). The CDR3 sequence: CASSAGTGTLQETQYF. In DNA, the CDR3 is TGTGCCAGCAGCGCTGGGACCGGGACTCTCCAAGAGACCCAGTACTTC.